What follows describes a single T cell receptor (beta chain). The target antigen is unknown. This CDR3 has 15 amino acids. Germline V gives CDR1 DFQATT, CDR2 SNEGSKA (reference sequence). Between the trimmed V and J ends, which lost 3 bases and 9 bases, there was a span of 21 bases. The assay was immunoSEQ multiplex PCR, and TCRdb's table has in-frame clones only and misses some. The table includes just over 8,000 clones, approximately 90% detected once. The record originates from a study of T cell responses to AZD1222 COVID-19 vaccine. Study results and limitations: Breadth and depth of Spike-specific TCRs rose after two AZD1222 doses. Repertoires in all cases were sampled only once the peak T cell response had passed. CD4 TCRs associated with vaccination spanned spike, dominating at 160-218 and 743-854. Donors were largely white British and mainly female; clonal diversity was possibly underestimated.

Sequenced here: peripheral blood, sampled 28 days after the second AZD1222 dose. The receptor comes from an adult who received the AZD1222 COVID-19 vaccine. The V and J genes are TRBV20-1 and TRBJ1-5; no clear D. CDR3: CSASFFGVDRGPQHF. The CDR3 nucleotides are TGCAGTGCTAGTTTCTTCGGGGTCGATCGGGGGCCCCAGCATTTT.